Below, one T cell receptor beta chain is given with its context. Its antigen remains unknown. Sequencing was performed with immunoSEQ multiplex PCR; in TCRdb, only in-frame clones are kept and a portion is missing. The repertoire has about 140,000 clones, approximately 87% of them found once; the top ten carry roughly 25%. Time point described: baseline pretreatment blood. Treatment specified: 15 Gy SBRT to primary tumor, nephrectomy 4 weeks later. This record belongs to a study of radiation and T cells in renal cell carcinoma. Study details: Nephrectomy followed 15 Gy stereotactic body radiation by 4 weeks. The study's findings and limits: From baseline, blood top tumor clonotypes peaked at 2 weeks post-radiation. Pretreatment tumor biopsies were lacking, so baseline clonotypes are unknown.

This CDR3 has 15 residues. Between the trimmed V and J ends, which lost 0 bases and 9 bases, there was a span of 15 bases. Germline CDR1 is MGHRA and CDR2 is YSYEKL. The chain couples TRBV4-1 to TRBJ2-1, with D perhaps matching TRBD2 (5 bases). The sequenced sample was blood, obtained from a patient whose treatment included radiotherapy and nephrectomy. This TCR derives from a woman between 45 and 65 years old with renal cell carcinoma. The CDR3 DNA sequence: TGCGCCAGCAGCCAAGATTCGGTGGCTAGCCTTGAGCAGTTCTTC. It codes for CASSQDSVASLEQFF.